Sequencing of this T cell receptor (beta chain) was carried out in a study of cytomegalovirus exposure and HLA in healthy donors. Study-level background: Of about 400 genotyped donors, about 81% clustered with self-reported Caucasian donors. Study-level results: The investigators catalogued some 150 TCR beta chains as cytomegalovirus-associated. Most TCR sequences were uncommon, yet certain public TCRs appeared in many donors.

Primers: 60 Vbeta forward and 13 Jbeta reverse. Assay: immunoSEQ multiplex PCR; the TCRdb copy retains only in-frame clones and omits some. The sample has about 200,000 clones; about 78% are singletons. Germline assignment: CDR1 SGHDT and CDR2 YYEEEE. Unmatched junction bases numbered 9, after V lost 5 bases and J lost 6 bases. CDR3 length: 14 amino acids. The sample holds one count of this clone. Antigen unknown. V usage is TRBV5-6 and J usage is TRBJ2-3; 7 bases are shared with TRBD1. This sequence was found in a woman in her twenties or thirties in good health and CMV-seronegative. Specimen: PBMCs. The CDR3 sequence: CASSSLGGRDTQYF. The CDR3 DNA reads TGTGCCAGCAGTTCGCTAGGGGGCCGGGATACGCAGTATTTT. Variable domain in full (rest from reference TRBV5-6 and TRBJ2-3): DAGVTQSPTHLIKTRGQQVTLRCSPKSGHDTVSWYQQALGQGPQFIFQYYEEEERQRGNFPDRFSGHQFPNYSSELNVNALLLGDSALYLCASSSLGGRDTQYFGPGTRLTVL.